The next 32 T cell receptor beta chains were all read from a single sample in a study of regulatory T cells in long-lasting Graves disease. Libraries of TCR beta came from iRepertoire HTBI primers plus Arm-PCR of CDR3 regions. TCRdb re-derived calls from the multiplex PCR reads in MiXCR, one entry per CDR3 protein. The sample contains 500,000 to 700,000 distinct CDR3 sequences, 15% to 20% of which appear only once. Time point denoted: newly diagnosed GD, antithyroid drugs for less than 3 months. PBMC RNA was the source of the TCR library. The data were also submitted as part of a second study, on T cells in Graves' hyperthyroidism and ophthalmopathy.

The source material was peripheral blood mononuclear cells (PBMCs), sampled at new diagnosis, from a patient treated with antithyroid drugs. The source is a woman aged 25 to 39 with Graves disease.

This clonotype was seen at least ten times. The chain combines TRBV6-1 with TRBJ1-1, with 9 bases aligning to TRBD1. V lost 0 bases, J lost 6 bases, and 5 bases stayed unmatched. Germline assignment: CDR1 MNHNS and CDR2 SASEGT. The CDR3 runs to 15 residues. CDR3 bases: TGTGCCAGCAGTGAAGCGTACGACAGGGGGTCTGAAGCTTTCTTT. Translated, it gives CASSEAYDRGSEAFF.

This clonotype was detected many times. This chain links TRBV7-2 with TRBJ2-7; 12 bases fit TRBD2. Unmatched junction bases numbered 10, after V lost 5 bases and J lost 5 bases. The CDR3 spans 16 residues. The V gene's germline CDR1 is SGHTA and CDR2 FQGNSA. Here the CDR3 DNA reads TGTGCCAGCAGCCGGACCGGGACTAGCGGGTTCGACGAGCAGTACTTC. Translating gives CASSRTGTSGFDEQYF. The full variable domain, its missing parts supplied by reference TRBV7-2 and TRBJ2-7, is GAGVSQSPSNKVTEKGKDVELRCDPISGHTALYWYRQSLGQGLEFLIYFQGNSAPDKSGLPSDRFSAERTGGSVSTLTIQRTQQEDSAVYLCASSRTGTSGFDEQYFGPGTRLTVT.

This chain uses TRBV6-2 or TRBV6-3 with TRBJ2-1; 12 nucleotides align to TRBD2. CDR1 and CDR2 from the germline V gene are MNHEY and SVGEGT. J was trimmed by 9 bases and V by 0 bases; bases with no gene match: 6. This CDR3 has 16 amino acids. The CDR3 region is CASSYSWTSGNGEQFF. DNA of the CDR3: TGTGCCAGCAGTTACTCATGGACTAGCGGGAATGGTGAGCAGTTCTTC.

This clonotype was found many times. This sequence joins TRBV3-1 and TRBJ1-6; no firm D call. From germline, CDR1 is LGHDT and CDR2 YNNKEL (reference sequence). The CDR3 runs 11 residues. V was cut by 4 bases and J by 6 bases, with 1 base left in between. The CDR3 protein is CASSLNSPLHF. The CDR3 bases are TGTGCCAGCAGCCTTAATTCACCCCTCCACTTT.

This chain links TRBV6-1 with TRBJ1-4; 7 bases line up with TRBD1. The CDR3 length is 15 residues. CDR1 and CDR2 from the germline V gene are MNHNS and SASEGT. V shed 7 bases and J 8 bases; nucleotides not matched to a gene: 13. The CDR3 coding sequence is TGTGCCAGCACCCCTGTGAGGCAGGGGGGAGAAAAACTGTTTTTT. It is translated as CASTPVRQGGEKLFF.

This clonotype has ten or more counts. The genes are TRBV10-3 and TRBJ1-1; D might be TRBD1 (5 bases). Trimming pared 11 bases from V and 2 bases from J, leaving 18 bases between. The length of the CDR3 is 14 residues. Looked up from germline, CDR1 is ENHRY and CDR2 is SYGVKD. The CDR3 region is CAALPGPPNTEAFF. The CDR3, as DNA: TGTGCCGCGCTACCGGGGCCGCCTAACACTGAAGCTTTCTTT.

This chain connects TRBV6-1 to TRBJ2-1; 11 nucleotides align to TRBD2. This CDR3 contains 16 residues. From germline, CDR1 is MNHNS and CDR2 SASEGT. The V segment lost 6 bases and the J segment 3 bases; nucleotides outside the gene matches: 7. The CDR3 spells CASSGPGLAVYNEQFF. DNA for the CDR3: TGTGCCAGCAGCGGACCGGGACTAGCGGTCTACAATGAGCAGTTCTTC.

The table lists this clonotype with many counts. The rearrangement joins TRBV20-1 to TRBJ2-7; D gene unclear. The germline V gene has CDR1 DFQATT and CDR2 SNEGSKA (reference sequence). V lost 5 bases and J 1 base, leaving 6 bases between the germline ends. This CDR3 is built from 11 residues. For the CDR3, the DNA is TGCAGTGCTCACAAGTCCTACGAGCAGTACTTC. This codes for CSAHKSYEQYF.

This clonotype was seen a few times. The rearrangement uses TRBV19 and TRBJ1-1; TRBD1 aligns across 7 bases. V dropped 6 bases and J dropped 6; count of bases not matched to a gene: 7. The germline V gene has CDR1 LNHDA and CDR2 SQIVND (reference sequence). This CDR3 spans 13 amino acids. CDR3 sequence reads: CASRKMTGSEAFF. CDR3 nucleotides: TGTGCCAGTAGAAAAATGACAGGGTCTGAAGCTTTCTTT. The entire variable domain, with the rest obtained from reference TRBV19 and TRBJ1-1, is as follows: DGGITQSPKYLFRKEGQNVTLSCEQNLNHDAMYWYRQDPGQGLRLIYYSQIVNDFQKGDIAEGYSVSREKKESFPLTVTSAQKNPTAFYLCASRKMTGSEAFFGQGTRLTVV.

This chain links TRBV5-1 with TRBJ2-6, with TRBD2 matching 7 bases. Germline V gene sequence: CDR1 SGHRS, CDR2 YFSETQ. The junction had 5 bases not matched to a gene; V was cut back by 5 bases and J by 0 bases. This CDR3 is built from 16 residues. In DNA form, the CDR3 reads TGCGCCAGCAGGGCTAGCGGTGACTCTGGGGCCAACGTCCTGACTTTC. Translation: CASRASGDSGANVLTF.

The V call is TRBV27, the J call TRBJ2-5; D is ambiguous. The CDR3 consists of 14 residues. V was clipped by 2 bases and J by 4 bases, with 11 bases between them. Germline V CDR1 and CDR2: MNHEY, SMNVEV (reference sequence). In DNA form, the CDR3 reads TGTGCCAGCAGTTTAGTAAGGTCCGGAGAGACCCAGTACTTC. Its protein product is CASSLVRSGETQYF.

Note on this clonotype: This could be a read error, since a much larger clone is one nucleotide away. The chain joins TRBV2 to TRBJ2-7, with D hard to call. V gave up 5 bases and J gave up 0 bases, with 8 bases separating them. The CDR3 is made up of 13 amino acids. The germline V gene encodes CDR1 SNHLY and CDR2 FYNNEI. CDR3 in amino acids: CASSIQTSYEQYF. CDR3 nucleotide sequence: TGTGCCAGCAGTATACAGACCTCCTACGAGCAGTACTTC. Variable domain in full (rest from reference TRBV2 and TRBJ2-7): EPEVTQTPSHQVTQMGQEVILRCVPISNHLYFYWYRQILGQKVEFLVSFYNNEISEKSEIFDDQFSVERPDGSNFTLKIRSTKLEDSAMYFCASSIQTSYEQYFGPGTRLTVT.

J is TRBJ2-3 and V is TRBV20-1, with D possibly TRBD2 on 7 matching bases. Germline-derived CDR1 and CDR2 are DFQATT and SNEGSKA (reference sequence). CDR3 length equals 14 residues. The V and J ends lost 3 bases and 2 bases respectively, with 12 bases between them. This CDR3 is CSASAGAFTDTQYF. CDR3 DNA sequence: TGCAGTGCTAGTGCGGGGGCTTTCACAGATACGCAGTATTTT.

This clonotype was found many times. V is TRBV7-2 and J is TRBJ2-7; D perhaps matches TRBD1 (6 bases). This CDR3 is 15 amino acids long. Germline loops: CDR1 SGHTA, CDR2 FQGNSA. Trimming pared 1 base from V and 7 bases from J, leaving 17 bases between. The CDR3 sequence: CASSLVGGVRGEQYF. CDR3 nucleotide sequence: TGTGCCAGCAGCTTAGTAGGAGGAGTGAGGGGGGAGCAGTACTTC.

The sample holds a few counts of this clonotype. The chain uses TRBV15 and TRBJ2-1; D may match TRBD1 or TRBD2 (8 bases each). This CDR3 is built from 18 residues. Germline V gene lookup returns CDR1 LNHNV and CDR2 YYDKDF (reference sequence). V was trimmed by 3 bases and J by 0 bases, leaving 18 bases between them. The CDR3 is CATSRDRESGGSYNEQFF. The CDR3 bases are TGTGCCACCAGCAGGGACAGGGAGAGCGGGGGCTCCTACAATGAGCAGTTCTTC.

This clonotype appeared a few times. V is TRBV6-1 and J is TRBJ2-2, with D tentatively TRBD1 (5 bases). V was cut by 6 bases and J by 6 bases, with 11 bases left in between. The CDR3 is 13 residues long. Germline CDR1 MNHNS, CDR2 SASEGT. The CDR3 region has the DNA TGTGCCAGCAGAAACCAGGGCGCCGGGGAGCTGTTTTTT. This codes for CASRNQGAGELFF.

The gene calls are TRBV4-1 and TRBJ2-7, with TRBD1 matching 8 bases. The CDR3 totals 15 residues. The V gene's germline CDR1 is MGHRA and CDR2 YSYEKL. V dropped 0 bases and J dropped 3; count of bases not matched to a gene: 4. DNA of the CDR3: TGCGCCAGCAGCCAAGAGGACAGGGACCACTACGAGCAGTACTTC. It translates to CASSQEDRDHYEQYF.

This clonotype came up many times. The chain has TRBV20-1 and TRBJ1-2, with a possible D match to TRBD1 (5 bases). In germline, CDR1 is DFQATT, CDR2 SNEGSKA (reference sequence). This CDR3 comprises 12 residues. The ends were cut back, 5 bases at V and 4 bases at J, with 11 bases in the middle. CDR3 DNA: TGCAGTGCTTCCGAAGGGGCCTATGGCTACACCTTC. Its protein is CSASEGAYGYTF.

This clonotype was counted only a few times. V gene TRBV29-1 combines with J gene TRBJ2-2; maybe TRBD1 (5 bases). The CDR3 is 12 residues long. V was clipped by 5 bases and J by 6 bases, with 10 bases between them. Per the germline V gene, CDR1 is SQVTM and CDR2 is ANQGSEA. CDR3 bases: TGCAGCGTTTACAGGAATCCCGGGGAGCTGTTTTTT. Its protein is CSVYRNPGELFF.

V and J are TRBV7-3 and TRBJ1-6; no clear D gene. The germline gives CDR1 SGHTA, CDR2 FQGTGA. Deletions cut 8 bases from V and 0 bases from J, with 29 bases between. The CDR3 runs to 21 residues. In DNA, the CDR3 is TGTGCCAGCGGATACATAGGCTCGGCCCTAGCGGGGAGCTCCTATAATTCACCCCTCCACTTT. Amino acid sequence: CASGYIGSALAGSSYNSPLHF.

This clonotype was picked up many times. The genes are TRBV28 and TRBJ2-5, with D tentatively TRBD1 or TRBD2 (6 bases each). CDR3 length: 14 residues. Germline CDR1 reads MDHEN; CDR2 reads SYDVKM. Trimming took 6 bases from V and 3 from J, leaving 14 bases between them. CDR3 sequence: CASRRGGPKETQYF. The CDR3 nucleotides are TGTGCCAGCAGGCGAGGGGGGCCAAAAGAGACCCAGTACTTC.

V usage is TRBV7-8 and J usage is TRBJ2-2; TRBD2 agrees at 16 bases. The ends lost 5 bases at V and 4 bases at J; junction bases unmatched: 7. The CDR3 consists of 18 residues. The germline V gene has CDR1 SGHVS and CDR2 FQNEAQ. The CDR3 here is CASSKGTSGRASTGELFF. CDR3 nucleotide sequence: TGTGCCAGCAGCAAAGGGACTAGCGGGAGGGCAAGCACCGGGGAGCTGTTTTTT.

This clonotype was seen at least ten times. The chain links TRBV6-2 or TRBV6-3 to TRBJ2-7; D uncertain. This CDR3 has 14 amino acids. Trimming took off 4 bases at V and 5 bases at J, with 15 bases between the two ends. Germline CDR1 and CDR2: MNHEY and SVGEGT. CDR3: CASSSMGRSDEQYF. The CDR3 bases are TGTGCCAGCAGTTCGATGGGTCGTTCAGACGAGCAGTACTTC.

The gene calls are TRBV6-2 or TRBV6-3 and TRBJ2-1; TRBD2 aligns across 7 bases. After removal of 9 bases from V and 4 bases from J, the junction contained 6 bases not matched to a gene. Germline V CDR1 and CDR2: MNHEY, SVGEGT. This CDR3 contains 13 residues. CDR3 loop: CARKASGYNEQFF. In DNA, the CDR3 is TGTGCCAGAAAGGCTAGCGGATACAATGAGCAGTTCTTC.

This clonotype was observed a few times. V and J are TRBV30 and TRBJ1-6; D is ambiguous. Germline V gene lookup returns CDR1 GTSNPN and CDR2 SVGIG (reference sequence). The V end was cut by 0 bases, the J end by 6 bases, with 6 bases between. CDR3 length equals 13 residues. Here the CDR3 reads CAWSVGVNSPLHF. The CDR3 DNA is TGTGCCTGGAGTGTTGGCGTTAATTCACCCCTCCACTTT.

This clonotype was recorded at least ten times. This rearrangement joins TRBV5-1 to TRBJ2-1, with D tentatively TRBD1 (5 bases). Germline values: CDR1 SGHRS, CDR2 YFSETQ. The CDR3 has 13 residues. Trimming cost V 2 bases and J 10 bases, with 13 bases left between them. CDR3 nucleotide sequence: TGCGCCAGCAGCTTTACAGGCCCAGCGGAGCAGTTCTTC. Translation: CASSFTGPAEQFF. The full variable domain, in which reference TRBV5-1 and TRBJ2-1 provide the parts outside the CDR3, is KAGVTQTPRYLIKTRGQQVTLSCSPISGHRSVSWYQQTPGQGLQFLFEYFSETQRNKGNFPGRFSGRQFSNSRSEMNVSTLELGDSALYLCASSFTGPAEQFFGPGTRLTVL.

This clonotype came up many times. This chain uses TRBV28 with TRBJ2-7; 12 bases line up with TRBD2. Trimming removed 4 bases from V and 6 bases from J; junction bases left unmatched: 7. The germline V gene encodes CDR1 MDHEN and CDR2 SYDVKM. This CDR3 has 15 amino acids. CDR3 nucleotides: TGTGCCAGCAGTTCGTCTAGCGGGAGGGCCTCCGAGCAGTACTTC. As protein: CASSSSSGRASEQYF.

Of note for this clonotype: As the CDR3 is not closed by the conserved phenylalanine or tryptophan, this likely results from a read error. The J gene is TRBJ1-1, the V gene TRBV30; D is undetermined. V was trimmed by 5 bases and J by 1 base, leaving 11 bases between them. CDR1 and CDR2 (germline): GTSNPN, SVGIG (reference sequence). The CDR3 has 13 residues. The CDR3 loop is CAWSEGGNTEAFS. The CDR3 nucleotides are TGTGCCTGGTCGGAAGGAGGGAACACTGAAGCTTTCTCT.

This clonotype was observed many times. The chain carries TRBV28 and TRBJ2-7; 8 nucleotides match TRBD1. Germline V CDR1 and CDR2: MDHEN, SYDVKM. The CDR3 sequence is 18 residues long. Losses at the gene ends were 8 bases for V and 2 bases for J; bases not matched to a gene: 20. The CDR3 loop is CASGSSGQGASFPYEQYF. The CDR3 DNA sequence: TGTGCCAGCGGTTCCTCGGGGCAGGGGGCGTCTTTCCCCTACGAGCAGTACTTC.

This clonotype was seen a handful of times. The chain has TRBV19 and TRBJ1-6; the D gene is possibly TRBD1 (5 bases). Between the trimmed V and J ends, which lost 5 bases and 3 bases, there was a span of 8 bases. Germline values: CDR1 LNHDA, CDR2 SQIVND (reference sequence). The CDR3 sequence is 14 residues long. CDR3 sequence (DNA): TGTGCCAGTAGTTTACAGGACTATAATTCACCCCTCCACTTT. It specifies CASSLQDYNSPLHF.

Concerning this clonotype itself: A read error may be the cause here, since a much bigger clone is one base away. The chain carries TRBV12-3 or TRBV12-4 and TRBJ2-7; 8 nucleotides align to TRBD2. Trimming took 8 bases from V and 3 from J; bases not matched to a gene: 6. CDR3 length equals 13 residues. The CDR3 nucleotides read TGTGCCAGCGGTCGAGCGGGAGTCTACGAGCAGTACTTC. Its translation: CASGRAGVYEQYF.

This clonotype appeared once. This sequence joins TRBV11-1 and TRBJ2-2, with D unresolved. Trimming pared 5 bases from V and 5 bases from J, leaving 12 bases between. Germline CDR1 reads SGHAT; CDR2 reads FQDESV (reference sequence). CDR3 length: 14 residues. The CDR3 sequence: CASSLGPTTGELFF. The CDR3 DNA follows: TGTGCCAGCAGCCTCGGACCAACGACCGGGGAGCTGTTTTTT.